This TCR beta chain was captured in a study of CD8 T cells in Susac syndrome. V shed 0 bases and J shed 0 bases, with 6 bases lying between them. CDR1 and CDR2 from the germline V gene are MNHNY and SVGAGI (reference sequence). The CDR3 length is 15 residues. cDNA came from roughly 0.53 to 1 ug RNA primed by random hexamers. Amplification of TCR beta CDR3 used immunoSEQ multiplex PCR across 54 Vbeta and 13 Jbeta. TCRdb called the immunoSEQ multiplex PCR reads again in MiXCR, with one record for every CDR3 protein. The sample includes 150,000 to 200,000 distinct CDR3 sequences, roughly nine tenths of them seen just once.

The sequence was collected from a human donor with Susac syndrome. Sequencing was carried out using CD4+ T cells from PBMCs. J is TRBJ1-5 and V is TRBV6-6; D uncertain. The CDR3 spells CASSYSRGSNQPQHF. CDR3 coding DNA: TGTGCCAGCAGTTACTCTAGAGGTAGCAATCAGCCCCAGCATTTT.